Below are 9 T cell receptor beta chains sequenced from a single sample in a study of T-cell reconstitution after alpha-beta-depleted transplantation in children. TCRbeta library preparation incorporated unique molecular identifiers. TCRdb fed the PCR reads into MiXCR, producing one record per CDR3 protein. Of around 380,000 distinct CDR3 sequences in the sample, around 9.9% are singletons; the top ten hold 4.5% to 6%. The source material was PBMCs from the stem cell graft donor, sampled from the stem cell graft. The receptor set was obtained from a human donor who donated a stem cell graft to a child with acute myeloid leukemia.

V and J are TRBV12-3 or TRBV12-4 and TRBJ1-2; 7 nucleotides agree with TRBD1. The CDR3 loop spans 15 amino acids. V lost 6 bases to trimming and J lost 2 bases; unmatched junction nucleotides: 9. The CDR3 nucleotides are TGTGCCAGCAGGGGGACAGCAAATCCCAACTATGGCTACACCTTC. Its translation is CASRGTANPNYGYTF.

As regards this clonotype: A clone one base away is much larger, so this may be a read error. Since the CDR3 does not end with the conserved phenylalanine or tryptophan, this likely comes from a read error. The chain has TRBV4-1 and TRBJ2-5, with D possibly TRBD2 on 6 matching bases. CDR3 length: 14 amino acids. Trimming left V 1 base short and J 5 bases short, with 11 bases between. Germline CDR1 MGHRA, CDR2 YSYEKL. This chain's CDR3 is CASSQGGLKETQYS. Here the CDR3 DNA reads TGCGCCAGCAGCCAAGGGGGACTTAAGGAGACCCAGTACTCC.

The chain carries TRBV7-2 and TRBJ2-3; D uncertain. V was cut by 6 bases and J by 2 bases, with 9 bases left in between. The CDR3 length is 13 residues. The germline gives CDR1 SGHTA, CDR2 FQGNSA. CDR3 loop: CASRLGSTDTQYF. The CDR3 DNA reads as TGTGCCAGCAGACTGGGGTCCACAGATACGCAGTATTTT. The full variable domain, rest sourced from reference TRBV7-2 and TRBJ2-3, is GAGVSQSPSNKVTEKGKDVELRCDPISGHTALYWYRQSLGQGLEFLIYFQGNSAPDKSGLPSDRFSAERTGGSVSTLTIQRTQQEDSAVYLCASRLGSTDTQYFGPGTRLTVL.

This clonotype appeared a few times. The CDR3 bases are TGTGCCAGCAGTAGTTGGGGGACAGGGGAGAACTATGGCTACACCTTC. Encoded protein: CASSSWGTGENYGYTF. The V gene is TRBV27, the J gene TRBJ1-2; 10 positions agree with TRBD1. The CDR3 is made up of 16 amino acids. The J segment lost 2 bases and the V segment lost 5 bases, leaving 8 bases of the junction unmatched. The germline CDR1 and CDR2 sequences are MNHEY and SMNVEV (reference sequence).

This clonotype came up many times. V is TRBV5-1 and J is TRBJ1-5; D possibly corresponds to TRBD1 (5 bases). Germline V gene lookup returns CDR1 SGHRS and CDR2 YFSETQ. V lost 0 bases to trimming and J lost 2 bases, with 6 bases between them. This CDR3 contains 14 residues. The CDR3 region has the DNA TGCGCCAGCAGCTTGGGGGACCGCAATCAGCCCCAGCATTTT. Translation gives CASSLGDRNQPQHF.

This clonotype was detected ten times or more. The chain uses TRBV27 and TRBJ2-5; tentatively, D is TRBD1 or TRBD2 (5 bases each). CDR1 and CDR2 from the germline V gene are MNHEY and SMNVEV (reference sequence). V lost 2 bases, J lost 2 bases, and 9 bases lay in between. The CDR3 has 14 residues. CDR3 protein: CASSLIGGQETQYF. The CDR3 bases are TGTGCCAGCAGTTTAATTGGGGGTCAAGAGACCCAGTACTTC.

The chain has TRBV4-3 and TRBJ2-1, with D unresolved. Germline CDR1 and CDR2: LGHNA and YSLEER. Trimming removed 1 base from V and 0 bases from J, with 16 bases in between. The CDR3 is 18 amino acids. The CDR3 DNA reads as TGCGCCAGCAGCCAAGTGAGTCCAGGCCGAATCTCCTACAATGAGCAGTTCTTC. This translates into CASSQVSPGRISYNEQFF.

The chain uses TRBV6-1 and TRBJ2-2; TRBD1 aligns across 8 bases. V was clipped by 6 bases and J by 3 bases; unmatched bases: 9. The CDR3 spans 16 residues. The germline V gene encodes CDR1 MNHNS and CDR2 SASEGT. CDR3 in amino acids: CASSLPGQVYTGELFF. The CDR3 DNA sequence: TGTGCCAGCAGCCTCCCGGGACAGGTATACACCGGGGAGCTGTTTTTT.

This clonotype has a handful of counts. The V call is TRBV6-1, the J call TRBJ1-5; no definite D call. Germline-derived CDR1 and CDR2 are MNHNS and SASEGT. V dropped 6 bases and J dropped 9 bases, with 15 bases sitting between them. The CDR3 spans 13 residues. The CDR3 nucleotides are TGTGCCAGCAGAATAGGGCCGGAAGGGCCCCAGCATTTT. Its translation: CASRIGPEGPQHF.